These 15 T cell receptor beta chains share one sample of origin, sequenced in a study of T cells expressing NK-cell markers. From its re-call of the 5' RACE reads, TCRdb lists each CDR3 protein once, without DNA. The sample totals roughly 390,000 distinct CDR3 sequences. Sequenced sample: blood T cells: a sorted CD56 or NKG2C T cell subset, CD4+ or CD8+ T cells, or bulk PBMC T cells (not recorded which). The receptors were gathered from a man aged 18 to 69 in good health.

The chain is built from TRBV5-6 and TRBJ2-5; the D call from TCRdb, TRBD2, cannot be confirmed without DNA. Germline CDR1 SGHDT, CDR2 YYEEEE. The CDR3 extends over 17 amino acids. The CDR3 loop is CASSLYSGGLFQETQYF.

The rearrangement links TRBV20-1 to TRBJ2-1; TCRdb reports TRBD2, a call that lacks DNA to check it against. The CDR3 sequence is 17 residues long. CDR1 is DFQATT, CDR2 SNEGSKA, per germline (reference sequence). The CDR3 is CSASGDLVFASYNEQFF.

The genes are TRBV27 and TRBJ1-6; TCRdb lists TRBD1, though no DNA is available to test this call. Germline CDR1 and CDR2: MNHEY and SMNVEV (reference sequence). The CDR3 loop spans 15 amino acids. The CDR3 loop is CASSNGTLRNSPLHF.

V and J are TRBV2 and TRBJ1-4. Germline V lookup: CDR1 SNHLY, CDR2 FYNNEI. The CDR3 covers 14 residues. CDR3 region: CASSKVNLGEKLFF.

The chain couples TRBV7-3 to TRBJ1-1. Germline values: CDR1 SGHTA, CDR2 FQGTGA. The length of the CDR3 is 16 residues. The CDR3 here is CASSLGDGRMNTEAFF.

The V and J genes are TRBV4-2 and TRBJ2-2; the TRBD1 assignment by TCRdb is unverifiable without DNA. This CDR3 spans 19 amino acids. CDR1 LGHNA and CDR2 YNFKEQ come from the germline V gene. The CDR3 region is CASSQDTAGQGSDTGELFF.

The chain is built from TRBV5-1 and TRBJ1-4. This CDR3 is 15 amino acids long. Germline lookup yields CDR1 SGHRS and CDR2 YFSETQ. CDR3: CASSLGQSGSEKLFF.

The chain is built from TRBV30 and TRBJ2-3; the TCRdb D gene call, TRBD1, has no DNA to confirm it. Germline CDR1 reads GTSNPN; CDR2 reads SVGIG (reference sequence). The CDR3 has 15 amino acids. The CDR3 here is CAWSPTGGYTDTQYF.

The chain couples TRBV28 to TRBJ2-7; TCRdb's D call, TRBD2, is unchecked because there is no DNA. CDR1 and CDR2 from the germline V gene are MDHEN and SYDVKM. This CDR3 is built from 15 residues. CDR3 amino acids: CASSSSGADSYEQYF.

The rearrangement uses TRBV6-1 and TRBJ2-3; the TCRdb call, TRBD1, lacks DNA for checking. Germline V CDR1 and CDR2: MNHNS, SASEGT. The CDR3 totals 14 residues. CDR3 loop: CASRAGATTDTQYF.

V gene TRBV9 combines with J gene TRBJ2-5. The CDR3 runs to 16 residues. Germline CDR1 reads SGDLS; CDR2 reads YYNGEE. CDR3 amino acids: CASSVGASRYQETQYF. Drawing the rest from reference TRBV9 and TRBJ2-5, the complete variable domain is DSGVTQTPKHLITATGQRVTLRCSPRSGDLSVYWYQQSLDQGLQFLIQYYNGEERAKGNILERFSAQQFPDLHSELNLSSLELGDSALYFCASSVGASRYQETQYFGPGTRLLVL.

This chain joins TRBV14 and TRBJ1-4. This CDR3 has 16 amino acids. Germline loops: CDR1 SGHDN, CDR2 FVKESK. The CDR3 here is CASSQVAGGRSEKLFF. Using reference TRBV14 and TRBJ1-4 for the parts outside the CDR3, the full variable domain is EAGVTQFPSHSVIEKGQTVTLRCDPISGHDNLYWYRRVMGKEIKFLLHFVKESKQDESGMPNNRFLAERTGGTYSTLKVQPAELEDSGVYFCASSQVAGGRSEKLFFGSGTQLSVL.

The CDR3 loop reads CSASGREYSNQPQHF. The genes are TRBV20-1 and TRBJ1-5. Germline loops: CDR1 DFQATT, CDR2 SNEGSKA (reference sequence). The CDR3 spans 15 residues.

The J gene is TRBJ2-1, the V gene TRBV11-1; TCRdb's assignment of TRBD1 cannot be checked, as there is no DNA. CDR1 and CDR2 from the germline V gene are SGHAT and FQDESV (reference sequence). CDR3 length: 15 amino acids. CDR3 residues: CASSPWTGNYNEQFF. The full variable domain, in which reference TRBV11-1 and TRBJ2-1 provide the parts outside the CDR3, is EAEVAQSPRYKITEKSQAVAFWCDPISGHATLYWYRQILGQGPELLVQFQDESVVDDSQLPKDRFSAERLKGVDSTLKIQPAELGDSAMYLCASSPWTGNYNEQFFGPGTRLTVL.

The chain combines TRBV29-1 with TRBJ1-2. Germline-derived CDR1 and CDR2 are SQVTM and ANQGSEA. This CDR3 has 13 amino acids. CDR3 region: CSVEGGRGGGYTF. Full variable domain (rest looked up from reference TRBV29-1 and TRBJ1-2): SAVISQKPSRDICQRGTSLTIQCQVDSQVTMMFWYRQQPGQSLTLIATANQGSEATYESGFVIDKFPISRPNLTFSTLTVSNMSPEDSSIYLCSVEGGRGGGYTFGSGTRLTVV.